Below are 13 T cell receptor beta chains sequenced from a single sample in a study of graft-versus-host responses after intestinal transplantation. Generated by immunoSEQ multiplex PCR, the TCRdb table keeps only in-frame clones and is missing some. This table has about 88,000 clones, roughly 92% appearing once. Their antigen targets remain unknown. Material: unstimulated CD4+ T cells sorted from spleen or lymph node cells, obtained before intestinal transplant. The source is a human donor who received an intestinal transplant.

V usage is TRBV27 and J usage is TRBJ2-1, with 12 bases aligning to TRBD2. Germline CDR1 and CDR2: MNHEY and SMNVEV (reference sequence). The CDR3 spans 15 residues. V shed 7 bases, J shed 6 bases, and the junction held 7 bases outside the gene matches. In DNA, the CDR3 is TGTGCCAGCATTCTAGCGGGAGGGCCTGGCAATGAGCAGTTCTTC. Its translation is CASILAGGPGNEQFF.

V and J are TRBV5-1 and TRBJ1-2; D possibly corresponds to TRBD1 (5 bases). The CDR3 runs 13 residues. CDR1 and CDR2 from the germline V gene are SGHRS and YFSETQ. Trimming cost V 3 bases and J 4 bases, with 10 bases left between them. The CDR3 spells CASSSGSVYGYTF. CDR3 nucleotides: TGCGCCAGCAGCTCAGGGTCTGTCTATGGCTACACCTTC.

In this sample, this clone turned up once. The chain joins TRBV5-6 to TRBJ2-6; TRBD2 might be the D (7 bases). Trimming pared 4 bases from V and 3 bases from J, leaving 14 bases between. CDR3 length: 16 amino acids. The germline CDR1 and CDR2 sequences are SGHDT and YYEEEE. CDR3: CASSPWGGLGANVLTF. The DNA of the CDR3 is TGTGCCAGCAGCCCCTGGGGGGGGCTTGGGGCCAACGTCCTGACTTTC.

The V and J genes are TRBV5-1 and TRBJ2-3; D may correspond to TRBD1 or TRBD2 (6 bases each). Trimming removed 0 bases from V and 1 base from J, with 12 bases in between. Germline-derived CDR1 and CDR2 are SGHRS and YFSETQ. This CDR3 is 16 amino acids long. The CDR3 DNA follows: TGCGCCAGCAGCTTGGAGGGGGGAGTGGGCACAGATACGCAGTATTTT. Translated: CASSLEGGVGTDTQYF.

The chain is built from TRBV5-1 and TRBJ1-4; TRBD1 is a possible D gene (6 bases). This CDR3 is 13 amino acids long. The V end lost 3 bases, the J end lost 8 bases, and 11 bases lay between the germline ends. In germline, CDR1 is SGHRS, CDR2 YFSETQ. CDR3 in DNA: TGCGCCAGCAGCTCAAGGGGGGAAGAAAAACTGTTTTTT. Protein sequence: CASSSRGEEKLFF. Combining the CDR3 with reference TRBV5-1 and TRBJ1-4 gives the whole variable domain KAGVTQTPRYLIKTRGQQVTLSCSPISGHRSVSWYQQTPGQGLQFLFEYFSETQRNKGNFPGRFSGRQFSNSRSEMNVSTLELGDSALYLCASSSRGEEKLFFGSGTQLSVL.

This chain joins TRBV5-6 and TRBJ1-2, with D perhaps matching TRBD1 (6 bases). V lost 5 bases and J lost 0, with 17 bases in between. The germline V gene encodes CDR1 SGHDT and CDR2 YYEEEE. The length of the CDR3 is 16 residues. CDR3 protein: CASRLRVRGANYGYTF. The CDR3 region has the DNA TGTGCCAGCAGACTTAGGGTCAGGGGAGCTAACTATGGCTACACCTTC.

The chain is built from TRBV4-2 and TRBJ2-5; 7 nucleotides line up with TRBD1. Germline-derived CDR1 and CDR2 are LGHNA and YNFKEQ. Unmatched junction bases numbered 23, after V lost 3 bases and J lost 7 bases. CDR3 size: 19 residues. In nucleotides, the CDR3 is TGTGCCAGCAGCCATCCAAATGAAGGGGGCGAGTTTGTCGTCGGGACCCAGTACTTC. This gives the protein CASSHPNEGGEFVVGTQYF.

V is TRBV27 and J is TRBJ1-2; D perhaps matches TRBD1 (6 bases). This CDR3 is 13 amino acids long. Trimming removed 0 bases from V and 6 bases from J, with 8 bases in between. The germline V gene encodes CDR1 MNHEY and CDR2 SMNVEV (reference sequence). The CDR3: CASSLSWGHGYTF. Here the CDR3 DNA reads TGTGCCAGCAGTTTATCGTGGGGGCATGGCTACACCTTC.

This clone showed up just once. The rearrangement uses TRBV4-2 and TRBJ2-1; the match to TRBD2 covers 9 bases. The V segment lost 1 base and the J segment 2 bases; nucleotides outside the gene matches: 6. Germline V gene lookup returns CDR1 LGHNA and CDR2 YNFKEQ. The CDR3 covers 17 residues. The CDR3 region has the DNA TGTGCCAGCAGCCAAGCCTTAGCGGGAGAGGCCTACAATGAGCAGTTCTTC. Translated: CASSQALAGEAYNEQFF.

V gene TRBV7-7 combines with J gene TRBJ2-2; D perhaps matches TRBD1 (5 bases). Germline lookup yields CDR1 SSHAT and CDR2 FNYEAQ (reference sequence). V lost 5 bases to trimming and J lost 5 bases, with 15 bases between them. CDR3 length equals 15 residues. CDR3 nucleotides: TGTGCCAGCAGCGGGGCAGGGTTGGGTACCGGGGAGCTGTTTTTT. Encoded protein: CASSGAGLGTGELFF.

The chain links TRBV5-1 to TRBJ2-4, with D possibly matching TRBD2 (5 bases). V was clipped by 1 base and J by 7 bases, with 12 bases between them. The CDR3 has 14 residues. Germline CDR1 reads SGHRS; CDR2 reads YFSETQ. DNA of the CDR3: TGCGCCAGCAGCTTGACAGCACCGGGGAACATTCAGTACTTC. Amino acid sequence: CASSLTAPGNIQYF.

A word on this clone: The same CDR3 also results from other DNA sequences found in this sample. CDR3 DNA: TGTGCCAGCAGTGAACATGGGACTAGATCATACGAGCAGTACTTC. This sequence encodes CASSEHGTRSYEQYF. The rearrangement links TRBV6-1 to TRBJ2-7; TRBD2 matches 8 bases. With 2 bases clipped from V and 4 bases from J, the junction kept 7 bases outside the gene matches. Germline V gene data show CDR1 as MNHNS and CDR2 as SASEGT. This CDR3 region has 15 residues.

The V and J genes are TRBV19 and TRBJ1-4, with a possible D match to TRBD1 (6 bases). Germline CDR1 LNHDA, CDR2 SQIVND (reference sequence). Trimming stripped 5 bases from V and 8 bases from J, with 15 bases between. This CDR3 contains 14 residues. CDR3 DNA sequence: TGTGCCAGTAGTTCAGGGACACTAGGGGAAAAACTGTTTTTT. It specifies CASSSGTLGEKLFF. Full variable domain (missing parts from reference TRBV19 and TRBJ1-4): DGGITQSPKYLFRKEGQNVTLSCEQNLNHDAMYWYRQDPGQGLRLIYYSQIVNDFQKGDIAEGYSVSREKKESFPLTVTSAQKNPTAFYLCASSSGTLGEKLFFGSGTQLSVL.